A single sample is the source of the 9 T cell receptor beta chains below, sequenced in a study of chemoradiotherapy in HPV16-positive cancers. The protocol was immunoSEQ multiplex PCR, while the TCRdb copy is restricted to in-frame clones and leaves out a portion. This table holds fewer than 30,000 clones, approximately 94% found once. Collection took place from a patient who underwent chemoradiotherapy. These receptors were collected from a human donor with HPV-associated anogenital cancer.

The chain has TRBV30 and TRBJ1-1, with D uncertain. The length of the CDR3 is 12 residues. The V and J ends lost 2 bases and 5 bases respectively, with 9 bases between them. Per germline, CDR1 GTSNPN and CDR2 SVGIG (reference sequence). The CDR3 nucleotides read TGTGCCTGGAGTTCCCACGTAACTGAAGCTTTCTTT. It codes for CAWSSHVTEAFF.

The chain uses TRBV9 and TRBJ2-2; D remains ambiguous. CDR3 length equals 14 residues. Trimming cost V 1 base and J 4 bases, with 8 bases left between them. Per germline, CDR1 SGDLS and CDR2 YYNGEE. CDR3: CASSVMQTTGELFF. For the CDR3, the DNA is TGTGCCAGCAGCGTAATGCAGACCACCGGGGAGCTGTTTTTT.

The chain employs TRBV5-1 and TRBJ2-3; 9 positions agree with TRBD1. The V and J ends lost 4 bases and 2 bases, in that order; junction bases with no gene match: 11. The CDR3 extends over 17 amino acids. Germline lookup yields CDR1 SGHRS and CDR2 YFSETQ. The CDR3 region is CASSPLSGTGYTDTQYF. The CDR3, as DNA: TGCGCCAGCAGCCCCCTCTCCGGGACAGGGTACACAGATACGCAGTATTTT. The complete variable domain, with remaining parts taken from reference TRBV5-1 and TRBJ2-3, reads KAGVTQTPRYLIKTRGQQVTLSCSPISGHRSVSWYQQTPGQGLQFLFEYFSETQRNKGNFPGRFSGRQFSNSRSEMNVSTLELGDSALYLCASSPLSGTGYTDTQYFGPGTRLTVL.

The CDR3 loop is CASSYRTGDTGELFF. In DNA form, the CDR3 reads TGTGCCAGCAGCTACCGGACAGGGGACACCGGGGAGCTGTTTTTT. The genes are TRBV7-2 and TRBJ2-2; 9 nucleotides match TRBD1. The CDR3 runs to 15 residues. Trimming at V came to 4 bases and at J to 3 bases, leaving 3 bases not matched to a gene. The germline V gene has CDR1 SGHTA and CDR2 FQGNSA.

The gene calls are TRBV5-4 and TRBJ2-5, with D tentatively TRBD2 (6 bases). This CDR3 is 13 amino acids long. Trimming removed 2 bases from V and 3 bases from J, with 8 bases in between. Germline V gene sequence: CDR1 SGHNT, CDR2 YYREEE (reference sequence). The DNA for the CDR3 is TGTGCCAGCAGCTTAGGGAGGAAAGAGACCCAGTACTTC. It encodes CASSLGRKETQYF. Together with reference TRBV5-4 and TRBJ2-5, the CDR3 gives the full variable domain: ETGVTQSPTHLIKTRGQQVTLRCSSQSGHNTVSWYQQALGQGPQFIFQYYREEENGRGNFPPRFSGLQFPNYSSELNVNALELDDSALYLCASSLGRKETQYFGPGTRLLVL.

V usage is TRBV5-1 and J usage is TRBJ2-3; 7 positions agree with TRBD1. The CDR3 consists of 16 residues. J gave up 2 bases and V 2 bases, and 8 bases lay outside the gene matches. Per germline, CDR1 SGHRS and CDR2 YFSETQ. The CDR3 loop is CASSFFGTADTDTQYF. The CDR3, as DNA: TGCGCCAGCAGCTTTTTTGGGACAGCCGACACAGATACGCAGTATTTT.

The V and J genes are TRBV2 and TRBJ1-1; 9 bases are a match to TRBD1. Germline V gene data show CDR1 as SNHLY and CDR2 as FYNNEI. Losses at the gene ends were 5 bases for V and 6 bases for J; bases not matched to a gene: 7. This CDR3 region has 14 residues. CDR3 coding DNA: TGTGCCAGCAGTTTCGACAGGGGGAATGCTGAAGCTTTCTTT. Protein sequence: CASSFDRGNAEAFF.

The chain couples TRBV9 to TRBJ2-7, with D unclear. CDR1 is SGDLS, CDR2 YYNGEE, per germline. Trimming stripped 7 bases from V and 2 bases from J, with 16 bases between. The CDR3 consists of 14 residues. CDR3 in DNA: TGTGCCAGCTCCCCCGGCAGCGCGGCCTACGAGCAGTACTTC. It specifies CASSPGSAAYEQYF.

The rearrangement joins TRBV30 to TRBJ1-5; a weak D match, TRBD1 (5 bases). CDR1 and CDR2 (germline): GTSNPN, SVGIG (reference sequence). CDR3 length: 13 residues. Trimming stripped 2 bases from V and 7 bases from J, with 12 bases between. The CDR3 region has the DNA TGTGCCTGGAGTAAGAGGGGACGCCAGCCCCAGCATTTT. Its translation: CAWSKRGRQPQHF.